These 9 T cell receptor beta chains came from one sample sequenced in a study of cytomegalovirus exposure and HLA in healthy donors. Use of 60 Vbeta and 13 Jbeta primers characterized the PCR. Profiling relied on immunoSEQ multiplex PCR, and the TCRdb table lists in-frame clones only, not all of them. Of over 200,000 clones in the sample, approximately 80% are singletons; the top ten hold 3% to 4%. The source material was PBMCs. These receptors were collected from a male donor in good health and CMV-seronegative.

V gene TRBV5-8 combines with J gene TRBJ2-5; 10 bases agree with TRBD2. V was pared by 5 bases and J by 5 bases, with 6 bases of the junction left unmatched. The CDR3 totals 14 residues. The germline CDR1 and CDR2 sequences are SGHTS and YDEGEE. CDR3 sequence reads: CASRTTSGTETQYF. CDR3 sequence (DNA): TGTGCCAGCAGGACTACTAGCGGGACGGAGACCCAGTACTTC.

This chain connects TRBV6-5 to TRBJ1-5; 9 bases agree with TRBD1. Germline V gives CDR1 MNHEY, CDR2 SVGAGI. After removal of 5 bases from V and 8 bases from J, the junction contained 4 bases not matched to a gene. CDR3 length equals 13 residues. The CDR3 region has the DNA TGTGCCAGCAGTCGGGACAGGGTAAAGCCCCAGCATTTT. Translated: CASSRDRVKPQHF.

The chain uses TRBV5-4 and TRBJ2-2; D possibly corresponds to TRBD2 (7 bases). CDR1 is SGHNT, CDR2 YYREEE, per germline (reference sequence). This CDR3 is built from 15 residues. Trimming left V 7 bases short and J 3 bases short, with 16 bases between. The CDR3 coding sequence is TGTGCCAGCTTTGGGGGGGGCAAGGACACCGGGGAGCTGTTTTTT. Residues: CASFGGGKDTGELFF.

This clone has more than one count but fewer than ten. The rearrangement joins TRBV2 to TRBJ1-6; maybe TRBD1 (5 bases). V gave up 8 bases and J gave up 6 bases, with 14 bases separating them. The length of the CDR3 is 14 residues. CDR1 and CDR2 from the germline V gene are SNHLY and FYNNEI. In DNA form, the CDR3 reads TGTGCCAGCCGAGGGGACTCCACTAATTCACCCCTCCACTTT. It translates to CASRGDSTNSPLHF.

This sequence joins TRBV19 and TRBJ1-5; D may be TRBD1 (6 bases). The CDR3 is 15 amino acids. V dropped 2 bases and J dropped 5 bases, with 13 bases sitting between them. The V gene's germline CDR1 is LNHDA and CDR2 SQIVND (reference sequence). The CDR3: CASSISRGGDQPQHF. Written as DNA, the CDR3 is TGTGCCAGTAGTATAAGCAGGGGTGGTGATCAGCCCCAGCATTTT.

J is TRBJ2-1 and V is TRBV5-1; 11 bases fit TRBD2. The CDR3 sequence is 13 residues long. V trimming: 0 bases; J trimming: 12 bases; junction bases outside the gene matches: 2. Per the germline V gene, CDR1 is SGHRS and CDR2 is YFSETQ. CDR3 region: CASSLVSGGGQFF. The CDR3 nucleotides read TGCGCCAGCAGCTTGGTTAGCGGGGGGGGGCAGTTCTTC. Complete variable domain (other parts from reference TRBV5-1 and TRBJ2-1): KAGVTQTPRYLIKTRGQQVTLSCSPISGHRSVSWYQQTPGQGLQFLFEYFSETQRNKGNFPGRFSGRQFSNSRSEMNVSTLELGDSALYLCASSLVSGGGQFFGPGTRLTVL.

The J gene is TRBJ1-3, the V gene TRBV10-1, with unresolved D. The length of the CDR3 is 15 residues. Looked up from germline, CDR1 is WNHNN and CDR2 is SYGVQD (reference sequence). V lost 0 bases to trimming and J lost 0 bases, with 6 bases between them. The CDR3 region is CASSESARSGNTIYF. CDR3 nucleotide sequence: TGCGCCAGCAGTGAGTCAGCCCGCTCTGGAAACACCATATATTTT.

The chain uses TRBV29-1 and TRBJ2-5; the D is unclear. The end of the DNA aligns better with TRBJ2-7, so the J call may be wrong. Germline V CDR1 and CDR2: SQVTM, ANQGSEA. This CDR3 is 11 amino acids long. CDR3: CSVEWAYEQYF. The DNA for the CDR3 is TGCAGCGTTGAATGGGCGTACGAGCAGTACTTC.

This sequence joins TRBV2 and TRBJ2-3, with 14 nucleotides matching TRBD2. V lost 6 bases to trimming and J lost 3 bases; unmatched junction nucleotides: 2. CDR1 and CDR2 (germline): SNHLY, FYNNEI. The CDR3 runs to 15 residues. The CDR3, as DNA: TGTGCCAGCAGGCGGACTAGCGGGAGGACAGATACGCAGTATTTT. As protein: CASRRTSGRTDTQYF.